This T cell receptor (beta chain) was recovered during a study of human T cells and chemical hapten exposure. Described time point: patch test 3, about 24 weeks after DPC sensitization. Treatment meaning: therapeutic diphenylcyclopropenone sensitization with weekly scalp DPC. This clonotype was observed a handful of times. V lost 0 bases, J lost 2 bases, and 7 bases lay in between. This CDR3 comprises 14 residues. CDR1 and CDR2 (germline): LGHNA, YNFKEQ. One entry per CDR3 protein results from TCRdb running MiXCR on the RACE reads. The sample carries 210,000 or so distinct CDR3 sequences, about 22% recorded once.

The source material was whole blood, sampled in connection with sensitization to the hapten diphenylcyclopropenone (DPC). The receptor's source is a woman aged 40 to 50 with alopecia areata. Some clones in this sample may be carry-over from other donors' samples. J is TRBJ1-2 and V is TRBV4-2; D unresolved. CDR3: CASSQDKQNYGYTF. Here the CDR3 DNA reads TGTGCCAGCAGCCAAGATAAACAGAACTATGGCTACACCTTC.